What follows describes a single T cell receptor (beta chain). Which antigen it targets is not known. There are no base qualities to consult, and no much larger clone falls within one base. The immunoSEQ Assay, a bias-controlled multiplex PCR, was used to amplify TCRbeta CDR3 regions from genomic DNA. Turning to the authors' computational methods: The number of nucleated cells in each sample was estimated from the amplification of reference gene primers within the assay. To quantify the absolute abundance of each unique TCRbeta CDR3 rearrangement, sequence reads were collapsed and filtered. For each sample, productive Simpson clonality was calculated by taking the square root of Simpson's diversity index across productive rearrangements. The clones in this table, taken by TCRdb from immuneACCESS, are in-frame only. Not every clone is retained; where verified, under half of the shortfall comes from an unresolved V gene, and the cause of the rest is unknown. V and J calls and clone size follow that table, whereas D and trimming were derived from the DNA. The table for this sample lists about 120,000 clones; approximately 85% of them were counted only once. Jointly, the top ten make up about a sixth of the sample.

The data were taken from a study of blood T cell repertoires in COVID-19 (TCRdb year 2020). Turning to the overall study: Collaborator samples came from the United States, Italy and Spain and covered acute and convalescent phases of COVID-19. The prospective study material was composed of cDNA or gDNA derived from T cells, B-cell-depleted T cells, or PBMCs. A freely available public database, intended as a resource for researchers studying the immune response to SARS-CoV-2, is where the repertoires were released. The dataset comprised deeply sampled blood TCRbeta repertoires from subjects exposed to, actively infected with, or recovered from COVID-19. The samples were drawn from the first 160 participants of the ongoing ImmuneRACE study and from 1,254 subjects provided by 6 global collaborators. Where available, HLA class I and class II types were taken from metadata supplied by the sample provider and were not determined by assay-based typing. A de-identified subject ID, COVID-19 status, age in years and sex were almost always included in the sample metadata.

The study at large found these results: The quantity of clinical and demographic metadata differed by source and by participant and was supplied without curation.

One collaborating source in Seattle enrolled patients while the patients were actively infected and followed the patients over time throughout the course of disease. Whole blood was collected in K2EDTA tubes by collaborating institutions according to the institutions' own protocols. For TCRbeta analysis, collaborators shipped samples as frozen whole blood, isolated PBMCs, or DNA extracted from either of those sample types. The CDR1 and CDR2 encoded by the germline V gene (reference sequence) are LNHDA and SQIVND. Measured from the cysteine to the phenylalanine, the CDR3 is 16 residues long. The entry retains the CDR3 DNA only, 48 bases that are in frame from base 1. V is trimmed back by 2 bases and J by 5 bases, and the junction contains 7 bases that no gene match accounts for.

The rearrangement joined TRBV19 to TRBJ2-1, and 9 junctional nucleotides match TRBD2. The sequence derives from a man under 40 with COVID-19, enrolled during active disease. Sequencing used peripheral blood. The CDR3 region: CASSIYGSGSNNEQFF. In nucleotides, the sequence is TGTGCCAGTAGTATATATGGTAGCGGGAGTAACAATGAGCAGTTCTTC.